One sample yielded the 14 T cell receptor beta chains listed below, sequenced in a study of blood T cell repertoires in COVID-19. Libraries were prepared by immunoSEQ multiplex PCR; TCRdb keeps only in-frame clonotypes and omits some of them. Of about 280,000 clones detected, approximately 88% appear once; the ten largest clones hold 0.94%. Sequencing used peripheral blood. Receptors originate from a woman aged 40 to 50 who had recovered from COVID-19.

The gene calls are TRBV12-5 and TRBJ1-5; the match to TRBD1 covers 8 bases. CDR1 and CDR2 (germline): LGHNT, FRNRAP. The CDR3 covers 17 residues. Germline trimming cut 0 bases from V and 4 bases from J; bases unmatched to any gene: 8. CDR3 loop: CASGLVGQGTPNQPQHF. Written as DNA, the CDR3 is TGTGCTAGTGGTTTGGTAGGACAGGGAACGCCGAATCAGCCCCAGCATTTT.

The sample holds a few counts of this clone. In DNA, the CDR3 is TGTGCCAGCGGACAGGGGTCCCCCTACGAGCAGTACTTC. Its translation is CASGQGSPYEQYF. The chain is built from TRBV19 and TRBJ2-7; TRBD1 agrees at 9 bases. With V trimmed by 9 bases and J by 2 bases, 5 bases remained unmatched. The germline CDR1 and CDR2 sequences are LNHDA and SQIVND (reference sequence). The CDR3 totals 13 residues.

The chain combines TRBV18 with TRBJ2-1; the match to TRBD2 covers 11 bases. CDR1 and CDR2 from the germline V gene are KGHSH and LQKENI. Unmatched junction bases numbered 9, after V lost 3 bases and J lost 2 bases. The CDR3 is 18 residues long. This CDR3 is CASSPGGTSGATYNEQFF. The CDR3 region has the DNA TGTGCCAGCTCACCGGGGGGGACTAGCGGAGCAACCTACAATGAGCAGTTCTTC. Drawing the rest from reference TRBV18 and TRBJ2-1, the complete variable domain is NAGVMQNPRHLVRRRGQEARLRCSPMKGHSHVYWYRQLPEEGLKFMVYLQKENIIDESGMPKERFSAEFPKEGPSILRIQQVVRGDSAAYFCASSPGGTSGATYNEQFFGPGTRLTVL.

The chain combines TRBV3-1 (or the pseudogene TRBV3-2) with TRBJ2-5; 12 nucleotides align to TRBD2. Germline CDR1 reads LGHDT; CDR2 reads YNNKEL (reference sequence). This CDR3 is 19 amino acids long. V gave up 0 bases and J gave up 5 bases; unmatched junction bases: 13. The CDR3 loop reads CASSQDPRTTSGRSETQYF. The CDR3 nucleotides read TGTGCCAGCAGCCAAGATCCACGAACGACTAGCGGGAGATCTGAGACCCAGTACTTC.

This chain joins TRBV4-1 and TRBJ2-7; D gene uncertain. Germline V gene data show CDR1 as MGHRA and CDR2 as YSYEKL. CDR3 length: 12 amino acids. The ends were cut back, 0 bases at V and 5 bases at J, with 5 bases in the middle. In nucleotides, the CDR3 is TGCGCCAGCAGCCAAGACAAAAACGAGCAGTACTTC. The encoded protein is CASSQDKNEQYF.

J is TRBJ2-7 and V is TRBV7-3, with a tentative D call TRBD2 (7 bases). Between the trimmed V and J ends, which lost 3 bases and 2 bases, there was a span of 17 bases. Germline loops: CDR1 SGHTA, CDR2 FQGTGA. The CDR3 is 16 amino acids. In DNA, the CDR3 is TGTGCCAGCAGCTTCGAGGGGGGGATATCAGCCTACGAGCAGTACTTC. This gives the protein CASSFEGGISAYEQYF.

As regards this clone: Other DNA sequences in this sample translate to the same CDR3. This chain joins TRBV12-3 or TRBV12-4 and TRBJ2-5; 11 bases are shared with TRBD2. With 6 bases clipped from V and 5 bases from J, the junction kept 2 bases outside the gene matches. This CDR3 contains 13 residues. This CDR3 reads CASRLAGVETQYF. DNA of the CDR3: TGTGCCAGCAGACTAGCGGGAGTTGAGACCCAGTACTTC.

With regard to this clone: Different DNA sequences within this sample yield the same CDR3. The chain joins TRBV7-2 to TRBJ2-2, with 11 bases that match TRBD2. The V gene's germline CDR1 is SGHTA and CDR2 FQGNSA. CDR3 length equals 14 residues. V dropped 6 bases and J dropped 4; count of bases not matched to a gene: 1. CDR3 bases: TGTGCCAGCAGTCTAGCGGGAGGCACCGGGGAGCTGTTTTTT. Translated, it gives CASSLAGGTGELFF.

V is TRBV27 and J is TRBJ1-1; D gene unclear. CDR1 and CDR2 (germline): MNHEY, SMNVEV (reference sequence). Trimming cost V 1 base and J 2 bases, with 17 bases left between them. This CDR3 has 17 residues. The CDR3 DNA sequence: TGTGCCAGCAGTTTATACCGCGGTCGGCAGATAAACACTGAAGCTTTCTTT. Amino acid sequence: CASSLYRGRQINTEAFF.

This clone was found once. The rearrangement links TRBV4-2 to TRBJ2-5, with 11 bases fitting TRBD2. The CDR3 is 21 amino acids. Trimming removed 3 bases from V and 5 bases from J; junction bases left unmatched: 23. Germline loops: CDR1 LGHNA, CDR2 YNFKEQ. The CDR3 is CASSQGSGVSTSGSLRETQYF. In nucleotides, the CDR3 is TGTGCCAGCAGCCAGGGGTCGGGAGTAAGTACTAGCGGGAGCCTAAGGGAGACCCAGTACTTC.

The chain employs TRBV7-6 and TRBJ2-3; 7 bases map to TRBD1. Germline trimming cut 2 bases from V and 3 bases from J; bases unmatched to any gene: 5. Germline V gene lookup returns CDR1 SGHVS and CDR2 FNYEAQ. This CDR3 is built from 15 residues. CDR3 residues: CASSLRGGRTDTQYF. The CDR3 nucleotides are TGTGCCAGCAGCTTACGAGGGGGCCGGACAGATACGCAGTATTTT.

This chain joins TRBV30 and TRBJ1-2, with TRBD1 identical over 8 bases. The CDR3 runs to 16 residues. Germline values: CDR1 GTSNPN, CDR2 SVGIG (reference sequence). V shed 0 bases, J shed 4 bases, and the junction held 10 bases outside the gene matches. The CDR3 is CAWSVPGTGAIYGYTF. The DNA for the CDR3 is TGTGCCTGGAGTGTACCCGGGACAGGTGCAATCTATGGCTACACCTTC.

The chain has TRBV27 and TRBJ2-3, with TRBD2 matching over 9 bases. The V gene end was trimmed by 2 bases and the J gene end by 5 bases; junction bases not matched to a gene: 5. CDR1 is MNHEY and CDR2 is SMNVEV in the germline V gene (reference sequence). The CDR3 spans 15 residues. For the CDR3, the DNA is TGTGCCAGCAGTTTAAAAGCGGGAGGAGGAGATACGCAGTATTTT. Protein: CASSLKAGGGDTQYF.

The CDR3 protein is CASSLSVNTEAFF. The CDR3 DNA follows: TGCGCCAGCAGCTTGTCGGTGAACACTGAAGCTTTCTTT. The chain uses TRBV5-1 and TRBJ1-1; D not certain. The CDR3 is 13 residues long. V gave up 1 base and J gave up 0 bases, with 4 bases separating them. Germline values: CDR1 SGHRS, CDR2 YFSETQ. Complete variable domain (other parts from reference TRBV5-1 and TRBJ1-1): KAGVTQTPRYLIKTRGQQVTLSCSPISGHRSVSWYQQTPGQGLQFLFEYFSETQRNKGNFPGRFSGRQFSNSRSEMNVSTLELGDSALYLCASSLSVNTEAFFGQGTRLTVV.